This T cell receptor (beta chain) comes out of a study of CD8+ T cells in alopecia areata. The germline V gene has CDR1 SGHRS and CDR2 YFSETQ. V lost 0 bases and J lost 1, with 5 bases in between. This CDR3 region has 14 residues. Points from the study as a whole: Scalp data also include sequences from resident alphabeta T cells of normal skin. Under tofacitinib, numerous expanded lesional clonotypes remained detectable in scalp and blood.

Treatment reported: oral pan-JAK inhibitor, 5-10 mg twice daily. cDNA serving as the sequencing template came from extracted, reverse transcribed RNA. Measured with immunoSEQ multiplex PCR; TCRdb has only the in-frame clones, and not every one. In the table there are 200,000 to 250,000 clones, about three fifths of which are singletons. The table lists this clone with a few counts. Its antigen is undetermined. The clonotype originates from a human donor with alopecia areata. The genes are TRBV5-1 and TRBJ1-5, with D unclear. Specimen: CD4+ T cells sorted from blood, collected at week 4, from a patient treated with tofacitinib. The CDR3 is CASSLGPSNQPQHF. The CDR3, as DNA: TGCGCCAGCAGCTTGGGACCCAGCAATCAGCCCCAGCATTTT.